Each of the 22 T cell receptor beta chains below was sequenced from the same sample in a study of blood T cells in healthy people across ages. A second PCR of roughly 7 to 11 cycles used a sample-barcoded 5' primer and a J-beta primer mix. TCRdb reprocessed the 5' RACE reads via MiXCR and lists one record per CDR3 protein. Seen here are 760,000 or so distinct CDR3 sequences, 20% to 30% observed once, and the top ten hold 9.4%. This sample was shared with a second study, whose subject was T cells of mothers and their children.

The material sequenced was blood. Source of these receptors: a boy between 10 and 17 years old in good health.

This clonotype was detected only a few times. The chain couples TRBV6-5 to TRBJ1-4, with D perhaps TRBD1 (6 bases). The CDR3 contains 14 residues. Trimming removed 4 bases at V and 7 bases at J, with 13 bases between. Germline CDR1 and CDR2: MNHEY and SVGAGI. CDR3 nucleotides: TGTGCCAGCAGTTCGAGGGGGGGCAGTGAAAAACTGTTTTTT. Translated, it gives CASSSRGGSEKLFF.

V is TRBV4-1 and J is TRBJ2-4; the match to TRBD2 covers 10 bases. The CDR3 runs to 21 residues. Germline CDR1 reads MGHRA; CDR2 reads YSYEKL. V lost 3 bases to trimming and J lost 4 bases; unmatched junction nucleotides: 21. CDR3: CASSHLIKSGRAPTPKNIQYF. DNA of the CDR3: TGCGCCAGCAGCCACCTAATCAAGAGCGGGAGGGCCCCCACACCTAAAAACATTCAGTACTTC.

The chain links TRBV18 to TRBJ1-4, with a possible D match to TRBD1 (6 bases). This CDR3 is 13 amino acids long. V was pared by 3 bases and J by 13 bases, with 15 bases between. Germline V lookup: CDR1 KGHSH, CDR2 LQKENI. The CDR3 loop reads CASSPSGTSVLFF. The CDR3 coding sequence is TGTGCCAGCTCACCTTCTGGGACATCAGTACTGTTTTTT.

The genes are TRBV4-1 and TRBJ2-1, with D tentatively TRBD2 (5 bases). This CDR3 has 14 amino acids. Trimming shortened V by 4 bases and J by 8 bases, and 15 bases separated the two germline ends. CDR1 is MGHRA, CDR2 YSYEKL, per germline. In nucleotides, the CDR3 is TGCGCCAGCAGCCGAGGGCCCTCTACGGATGAGCAGTTCTTC. It specifies CASSRGPSTDEQFF.

The V and J genes are TRBV20-1 and TRBJ1-6; the D is unclear. The CDR3 runs 14 residues. V lost 0 bases and J lost 7, with 10 bases in between. Germline V gene data show CDR1 as DFQATT and CDR2 as SNEGSKA (reference sequence). The CDR3 loop reads CSAREGGPNSPLHF. CDR3 coding DNA: TGCAGTGCTAGAGAGGGAGGTCCGAATTCACCCCTCCACTTT.

This clonotype occurred a few times. This chain connects TRBV4-3 to TRBJ2-3; 10 positions agree with TRBD2. J was trimmed by 3 bases and V by 2 bases; bases with no gene match: 5. CDR1 is LGHNA, CDR2 YSLEER, per germline. The CDR3 runs 16 residues. The CDR3 protein is CASSQYSGGRTDTQYF. In DNA form, the CDR3 reads TGCGCCAGCAGCCAATATAGCGGGGGGAGGACAGATACGCAGTATTTT.

This sequence joins TRBV28 and TRBJ2-5, with D tentatively TRBD1 (6 bases). Between the trimmed V and J ends, which lost 6 bases and 5 bases, there was a span of 10 bases. The CDR3 is 12 amino acids. CDR1 and CDR2 (germline): MDHEN, SYDVKM. CDR3 DNA sequence: TGTGCCAGCAGAGGACAGCGGGAGACCCAGTACTTC. Residues: CASRGQRETQYF.

This chain joins TRBV12-3 or TRBV12-4 and TRBJ2-7; 11 bases fit TRBD2. The CDR3 spans 15 residues. With 5 bases clipped from V and 4 bases from J, the junction kept 7 bases outside the gene matches. The DNA for the CDR3 is TGTGCCAGCAGTCCAATAGCGGGGGGGCTGTACGAGCAGTACTTC. It is translated as CASSPIAGGLYEQYF.

The rearrangement links TRBV7-9 to TRBJ1-2; 9 positions agree with TRBD1. Per the germline V gene, CDR1 is SEHNR and CDR2 is FQNEAQ (reference sequence). V lost 5 bases and J lost 3; bases outside the gene matches: 13. CDR3 length: 17 amino acids. The CDR3 DNA reads as TGTGCCAGCAGCCGACCGGGACAGGGACCCCGGGACTATGGCTACACCTTC. It yields the protein CASSRPGQGPRDYGYTF.

The chain uses TRBV28 and TRBJ1-2; 7 bases map to TRBD1. Germline V gives CDR1 MDHEN, CDR2 SYDVKM. The V segment lost 2 bases and the J segment 14 bases; nucleotides outside the gene matches: 8. This CDR3 is built from 12 residues. In nucleotides, the CDR3 is TGTGCCAGCAGTTTAATTTCGGACAGGATGACCTTC. The encoded protein is CASSLISDRMTF.

The chain uses TRBV20-1 and TRBJ2-7, with D tentatively TRBD2 (5 bases). V was clipped by 3 bases and J by 2 bases, with 8 bases between them. From germline, CDR1 is DFQATT and CDR2 SNEGSKA (reference sequence). There are 12 residues in the CDR3. In DNA, the CDR3 is TGCAGTGCTAGTGGACTGGCCTACGAGCAGTACTTC. This codes for CSASGLAYEQYF.

This clonotype was seen only once. One junction end disagrees with the germline gene, perhaps due to a read error. This chain joins TRBV4-3 and TRBJ2-5, with 9 nucleotides matching TRBD1. CDR3 size: 17 residues. Germline CDR1 and CDR2: LGHNA and YSLEER. The CDR3 reads CASSQEVGGQGGHEPFF. In nucleotides, the CDR3 is TGCGCCAGCAGCCAAGAAGTGGGGGGACAGGGAGGGCATGAGCCGTTCTTC.

The V call is TRBV28, the J call TRBJ1-4; 9 bases align to TRBD1. The V gene end was trimmed by 2 bases and the J gene end by 5 bases; junction bases not matched to a gene: 3. This CDR3 has 15 amino acids. The germline gives CDR1 MDHEN, CDR2 SYDVKM. The CDR3 sequence is CASSLGGTGNEKLFF. CDR3 coding DNA: TGTGCCAGCAGTTTAGGGGGGACAGGGAATGAAAAACTGTTTTTT.

V usage is TRBV6-5 and J usage is TRBJ2-1; perhaps D is TRBD1 or TRBD2 (5 bases each). CDR1 is MNHEY and CDR2 is SVGAGI in the germline V gene. Trimming took 4 bases from V and 4 from J, leaving 20 bases between them. This CDR3 region has 17 residues. The CDR3 region has the DNA TGTGCCAGCAGTTCCCTTGGGGGAGTCGCAGATTACAATGAGCAGTTCTTC. This translates into CASSSLGGVADYNEQFF.

This clonotype showed up just a few times. J is TRBJ2-1 and V is TRBV7-9; 7 bases agree with TRBD1. The DNA end is a closer match to TRBJ2-7, so the J assignment may be wrong. This CDR3 spans 18 amino acids. Germline V gene lookup returns CDR1 SEHNR and CDR2 FQNEAQ (reference sequence). Here the CDR3 DNA reads TGTGCCAGCAGCCCTAAAAACAGGGGTACTACTGGGGACTACGAGCAGTACTTC. Translation gives CASSPKNRGTTGDYEQYF.

The genes are TRBV29-1 and TRBJ2-5, with D unresolved. The J call is uncertain, as TRBJ2-1 better fits the DNA end. Germline lookup yields CDR1 SQVTM and CDR2 ANQGSEA. The CDR3 has 13 residues. The DNA of the CDR3 is TGCAGCGTTTTTTTCGCTCTTAACGATGAGCAGTTCTTC. Translation gives CSVFFALNDEQFF.

This clonotype was detected a few times. The chain recombines TRBV7-2 with TRBJ1-4; tentatively, D is TRBD1 (6 bases). Trimming left V 1 base short and J 4 bases short, with 13 bases between. The CDR3 totals 16 residues. Germline lookup yields CDR1 SGHTA and CDR2 FQGNSA. CDR3 in DNA: TGTGCCAGCAGCTTAGGCAGGGGCGCAAGTAATGAAAAACTGTTTTTT. This codes for CASSLGRGASNEKLFF.

This clonotype was found a few times. This chain uses TRBV3-1 with TRBJ2-4, with D possibly TRBD2 on 6 matching bases. Trimming stripped 7 bases from V and 9 bases from J, with 19 bases between. The CDR3 loop spans 14 amino acids. Germline CDR1 and CDR2: LGHDT and YNNKEL (reference sequence). CDR3 region: CASTGGGIGSIQYF. The DNA of the CDR3 is TGTGCCAGCACCGGAGGCGGGATCGGCAGCATTCAGTACTTC.

CDR3 amino acids: CASTLDWDSYEQYF. The CDR3 coding sequence is TGTGCCAGCACTCTGGACTGGGATTCCTACGAGCAGTACTTC. This chain joins TRBV28 and TRBJ2-7; D might be TRBD2 (5 bases). The CDR3 loop spans 14 amino acids. The V end lost 7 bases, the J end lost 1 base, and 14 bases lay between the germline ends. Germline CDR1 reads MDHEN; CDR2 reads SYDVKM. Filled out from reference TRBV28 and TRBJ2-7, the complete variable domain reads DVKVTQSSRYLVKRTGEKVFLECVQDMDHENMFWYRQDPGLGLRLIYFSYDVKMKEKGDIPEGYSVSREKKERFSLILESASTNQTSMYLCASTLDWDSYEQYFGPGTRLTVT.

This clonotype was observed a few times. The chain links TRBV25-1 to TRBJ2-5, with 7 nucleotides matching TRBD2. J lost 5 bases, V lost 6 bases, and 12 bases had no gene match. Germline lookup yields CDR1 MGHDK and CDR2 SYGVNS. The CDR3 spans 15 residues. The CDR3 is CASSLGGGLWETQYF. The CDR3 region has the DNA TGTGCCAGCAGCCTAGGCGGGGGTCTGTGGGAGACCCAGTACTTC.

The chain couples TRBV29-1 to TRBJ2-7; unclear D gene. Germline V gives CDR1 SQVTM, CDR2 ANQGSEA. This CDR3 is built from 13 residues. The ends were cut back, 4 bases at V and 6 bases at J, with 16 bases in the middle. The CDR3 reads CSVGSLLLAEQYF. CDR3 nucleotide sequence: TGCAGCGTTGGTTCACTCCTTCTGGCCGAGCAGTACTTC.

The chain couples TRBV10-2 to TRBJ2-2; D is possibly TRBD2 (5 bases). The V end was cut by 3 bases, the J end by 1 base, with 9 bases between. Germline V gene lookup returns CDR1 WSHSY and CDR2 SAAADI. CDR3 size: 15 residues. The CDR3 DNA follows: TGCGCCAGCAGTGACGAGCGGATGAACACCGGGGAGCTGTTTTTT. It encodes CASSDERMNTGELFF.